The sequence of this TCR beta chain was determined in a study of cytotoxic CD8 clonotypes in ibrutinib-treated CLL. Study-wide background: Among the patients, roughly 12 presented as relapsed/refractory and over 14 as treatment-naive; fewer than 18 showed unmutated IGHV.

TCRdb's copy holds only in-frame clones and misses some; the assay was immunoSEQ multiplex PCR. The table shows roughly 200,000 clones, with roughly 65% occurring only once. General study findings and limits: Clonality (at baseline) was higher than in age-matched healthy donors and tracked circulating CD8+ T-cell counts. Public clonotypes (which were uncommon) either contracted or remained stable on treatment.

About this clone: Its antigen is as yet unknown.

The CDR3 is made up of 15 amino acids. V was pared by 2 bases and J by 6 bases, with 6 bases of the junction left unmatched. Germline CDR1 reads SGHVS; CDR2 reads FNYEAQ. Here the sequenced sample was PBMCs, taken after 12 months of ibrutinib treatment. This TCR was sampled from a human donor with chronic lymphocytic leukemia. The chain employs TRBV7-6 and TRBJ1-2; 10 bases match TRBD1. The CDR3 loop reads CASSLTGTGADGYTF. DNA for the CDR3: TGTGCCAGCAGCTTAACCGGGACAGGGGCGGATGGCTACACCTTC.